This entry describes one T cell receptor beta chain. The antigen remains unidentified. In the PCR, 60 Vbeta and 13 Jbeta primers were used. Clones were read by immunoSEQ multiplex PCR, and TCRdb kept only the in-frame ones, dropping some. The sample lists some 200,000 clones, roughly 80% occurring once. The sample comes from a study of cytomegalovirus exposure and HLA in healthy donors. Study-level findings and limits: The presence/absence work took it that sequencing depth was about the same across donors.

V dropped 8 bases and J dropped 0; count of bases not matched to a gene: 2. The CDR3 contains 14 residues. CDR1 and CDR2 (germline): SGHTA, FQGNSA. The chain carries TRBV7-2 and TRBJ2-2, with 8 bases aligning to TRBD2. The sequenced material came from PBMCs. The TCR sequence derives from a female donor in good health and CMV-seronegative. CDR3 sequence reads: CASSGGANTGELFF. The CDR3 region has the DNA TGTGCCAGCTCCGGGGGGGCGAACACCGGGGAGCTGTTTTTT.